Given below is one TCR beta chain in context. Its antigen is still unknown. The data belong to a study of human T cells and chemical hapten exposure. At the level of the study: A 2 cm by 2 cm inner upper arm patch received 2% DPC for sensitization.

Findings and caveats of the study: Alopecia in all donors means immunity may differ from healthy individuals. Significantly more large CDR3 similarity clusters were formed by expanded TCRs than by controls. TCRs above 1 in 1000 frequency stayed constant with DPC sensitization.

The CDR3 has 13 amino acids. V gave up 1 base and J gave up 8 bases, with 11 bases separating them. Germline assignment: CDR1 LGHDT and CDR2 YNNKEL (reference sequence). Time point reported: patch test 1, 2 weeks after DPC sensitization. Indicated treatment: therapeutic diphenylcyclopropenone sensitization with weekly scalp DPC. TCRdb called the RACE reads again in MiXCR, with one record for every CDR3 protein. This sample yields approximately 80,000 distinct CDR3 sequences, of which around 7% are seen a single time; 1.5% to 1.7% belongs to the top ten. Material: whole blood, obtained in connection with sensitization to the hapten diphenylcyclopropenone (DPC). This clonotype was sampled from a woman under 40 with alopecia areata. Some clones in this sample may be carry-over from other donors' samples. The V gene is TRBV3-1, the J gene TRBJ1-2; no reliable D call. The CDR3 loop is CASSQVRGSGYTF. The CDR3 DNA reads TGTGCCAGCAGCCAAGTTCGGGGAAGCGGCTACACCTTC.